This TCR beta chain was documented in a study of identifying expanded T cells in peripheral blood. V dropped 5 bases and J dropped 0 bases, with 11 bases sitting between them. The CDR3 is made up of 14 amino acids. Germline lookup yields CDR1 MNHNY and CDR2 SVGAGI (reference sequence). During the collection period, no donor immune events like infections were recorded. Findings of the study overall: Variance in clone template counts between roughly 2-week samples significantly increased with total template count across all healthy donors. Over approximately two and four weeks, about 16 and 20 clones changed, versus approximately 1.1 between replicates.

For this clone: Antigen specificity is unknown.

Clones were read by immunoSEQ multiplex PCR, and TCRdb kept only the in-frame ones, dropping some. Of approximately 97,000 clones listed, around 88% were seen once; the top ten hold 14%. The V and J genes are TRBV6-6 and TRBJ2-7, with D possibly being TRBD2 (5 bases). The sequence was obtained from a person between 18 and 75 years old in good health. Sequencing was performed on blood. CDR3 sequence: CASSQIGSSYEQYF. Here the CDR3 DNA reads TGTGCCAGCAGTCAAATAGGGAGCTCCTACGAGCAGTACTTC.